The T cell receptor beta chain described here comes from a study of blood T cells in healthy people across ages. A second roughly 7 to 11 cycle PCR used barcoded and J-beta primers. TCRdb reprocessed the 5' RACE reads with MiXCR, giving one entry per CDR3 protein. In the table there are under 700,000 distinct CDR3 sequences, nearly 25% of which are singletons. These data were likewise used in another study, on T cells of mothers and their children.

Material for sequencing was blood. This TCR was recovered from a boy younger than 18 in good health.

The CDR3 is CASSVSGPTELKGREYF. In DNA form, the CDR3 reads TGCGCCAGCAGCGTATCCGGGCCAACAGAGCTAAAGGGACGAGAGTACTTC. The chain is built from TRBV5-1 and TRBJ2-5; D could derive from TRBD1 or TRBD2 (5 bases each). CDR1 is SGHRS, CDR2 YFSETQ, per germline. V was pared by 4 bases and J by 12 bases, with 31 bases between. This CDR3 has 17 amino acids. Drawing the rest from reference TRBV5-1 and TRBJ2-5, the complete variable domain is KAGVTQTPRYLIKTRGQQVTLSCSPISGHRSVSWYQQTPGQGLQFLFEYFSETQRNKGNFPGRFSGRQFSNSRSEMNVSTLELGDSALYLCASSVSGPTELKGREYFGPGTRLLVL.